This TCR beta chain was documented in a study of spatial heterogeneity in lung cancer. The time point here: sample taken at primary tumor resection. Untreated early-stage non-small cell lung cancer patients, approximately 79 in total, were the donors. Per the germline V gene, CDR1 is MNHEY and CDR2 is SMNVEV (reference sequence). The CDR3 length is 13 residues. V lost 3 bases and J lost 3, with 8 bases in between. In the library, each TCR cDNA molecule bore its own unique molecular identifier. MiXCR was run by TCRdb on the 5' RACE reads, yielding one entry per CDR3 protein. The sample lists roughly 79,000 distinct CDR3 sequences; roughly 8% were seen once. This clonotype was found a few times.

The specimen comprised PBMCs, sampled at surgery. The TCR sequence derives from a male donor with early-stage non-small cell lung cancer. The chain uses TRBV27 and TRBJ1-1; D not certain. The CDR3 DNA reads as TGTGCCAGCAGTTTCGGGTGGGACACTGAAGCTTTCTTT. This codes for CASSFGWDTEAFF.